This T cell receptor (beta chain) was retrieved from a study of shared clonotypes between healthy human individuals. The naive CD8 fraction comprised CD45RO-negative cells positively selected for CCR7 and excluded terminally differentiated effector memory CD45RA+ cells. Concerning this clone itself: What it binds is unknown.

The protocol was immunoSEQ multiplex PCR, while the TCRdb copy is restricted to in-frame clones and leaves out a portion. The table shows 760,000 or so clones, with about 96% occurring only once. Deletions cut 3 bases from V and 7 bases from J, with 9 bases between. The CDR3 spans 13 residues. CDR1 is MNHEY and CDR2 is SMNVEV in the germline V gene (reference sequence). General study points: Roughly 5% of naive CD4 clonotypes were common to several donors. Against clonotypes common to all four donors, non-shared ones had lower generation probabilities. Memory subsets generally showed lower estimated richness than naive subsets. The authors expected sequencing depth to affect clonotype sharing among donors.

This sequence was found in a young man in good health. The chain uses TRBV27 and TRBJ2-2; weak D call: TRBD2 (5 bases). The sample consisted of naive CD8+ T cells sorted from blood. The CDR3 loop reads CASSLMGSGELFF. CDR3 in DNA: TGTGCCAGCAGTTTGATGGGGAGCGGGGAGCTGTTTTTT.